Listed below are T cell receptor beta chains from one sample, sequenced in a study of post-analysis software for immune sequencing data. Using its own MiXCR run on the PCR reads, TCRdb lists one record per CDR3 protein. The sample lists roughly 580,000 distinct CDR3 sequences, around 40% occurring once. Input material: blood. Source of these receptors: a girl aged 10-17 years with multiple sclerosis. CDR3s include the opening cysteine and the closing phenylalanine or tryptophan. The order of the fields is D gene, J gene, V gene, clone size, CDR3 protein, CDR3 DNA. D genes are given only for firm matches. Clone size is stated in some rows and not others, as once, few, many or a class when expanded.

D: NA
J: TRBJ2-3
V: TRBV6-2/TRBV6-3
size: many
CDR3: CASGTDTQYF
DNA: TGTGCCAGCGGCACAGATACGCAGTATTTT

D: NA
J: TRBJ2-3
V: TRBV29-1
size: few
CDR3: CSVEGWSPTDTQYF
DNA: TGCAGCGTTGAAGGTTGGAGTCCCACAGATACGCAGTATTTT

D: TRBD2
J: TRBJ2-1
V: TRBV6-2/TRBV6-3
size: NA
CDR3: CASSYRGLAGNNEQFF
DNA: TGTGCCAGCAGTTACCGGGGACTAGCGGGAAACAATGAGCAGTTCTTC

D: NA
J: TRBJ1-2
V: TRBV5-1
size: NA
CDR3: CASSLTFGMVDPGYTF
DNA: TGCGCCAGCAGCTTGACTTTTGGGATGGTAGACCCTGGCTACACCTTC

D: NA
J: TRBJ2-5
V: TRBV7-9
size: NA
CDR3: CASSSIFETQYF
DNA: TGTGCCAGCAGTTCTATATTTGAGACCCAGTACTTC

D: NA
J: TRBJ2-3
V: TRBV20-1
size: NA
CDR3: CSANAETDTQYF
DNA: TGCAGTGCTAATGCGGAGACAGATACGCAGTATTTT

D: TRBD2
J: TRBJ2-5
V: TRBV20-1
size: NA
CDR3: CSASRGLAGPGETRYF
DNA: TGCAGTGCTAGTAGGGGACTAGCGGGGCCCGGGGAGACCCGGTACTTC

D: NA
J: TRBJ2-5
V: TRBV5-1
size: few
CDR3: CASSPFGDRQETQYF
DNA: TGCGCCAGCAGCCCCTTTGGAGACAGGCAAGAGACCCAGTACTTC

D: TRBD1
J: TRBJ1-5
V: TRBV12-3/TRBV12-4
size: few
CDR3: CASSLRDRGDQPQHF
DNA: TGTGCCAGCAGTTTGCGGGACAGGGGGGATCAGCCCCAGCATTTT

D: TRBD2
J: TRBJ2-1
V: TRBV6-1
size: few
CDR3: CASSLFARAGGGNEQFF
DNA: TGTGCCAGCAGTCTCTTTGCGAGGGCGGGAGGGGGGAATGAGCAGTTCTTC

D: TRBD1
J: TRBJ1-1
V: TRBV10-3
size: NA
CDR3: CAISVGTESKNTEAFF
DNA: TGTGCCATCAGTGTTGGGACAGAATCAAAGAACACTGAAGCTTTCTTT

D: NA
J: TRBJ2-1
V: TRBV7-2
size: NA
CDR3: CASSLGGAFYNEQFF
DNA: TGTGCCAGCAGCTTAGGGGGCGCCTTTTACAATGAGCAGTTCTTC

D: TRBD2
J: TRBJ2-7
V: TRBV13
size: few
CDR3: CASSSDGAGDREQYF
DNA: TGTGCCAGCAGCTCAGATGGGGCGGGAGATCGGGAGCAGTACTTC

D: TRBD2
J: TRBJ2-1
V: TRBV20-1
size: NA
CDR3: CSARGTVSSGLNEQFF
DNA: TGCAGTGCTAGAGGGACCGTGTCTAGCGGGTTGAATGAGCAGTTCTTC

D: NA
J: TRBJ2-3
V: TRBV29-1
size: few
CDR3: CSVGDRDTQYF
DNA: TGCAGCGTTGGTGACAGAGATACGCAGTATTTT

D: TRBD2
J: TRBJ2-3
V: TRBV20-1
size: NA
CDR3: CSALGLDGTDTQYF
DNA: TGCAGTGCTCTCGGACTAGACGGCACAGATACGCAGTATTTT

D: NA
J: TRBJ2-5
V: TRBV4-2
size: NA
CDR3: CASSHRDKGETQYF
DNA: TGTGCCAGCAGCCATCGTGATAAGGGGGAGACCCAGTACTTC

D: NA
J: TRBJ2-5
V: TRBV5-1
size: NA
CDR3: CASSLGSTVQETQYF
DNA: TGCGCCAGCAGCTTGGGCTCGACAGTCCAAGAGACCCAGTACTTC

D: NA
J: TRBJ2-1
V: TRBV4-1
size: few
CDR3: CASSPGPRGGSYNEQFF
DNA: TGCGCCAGCAGCCCAGGTCCCCGAGGCGGCTCCTACAATGAGCAGTTCTTC

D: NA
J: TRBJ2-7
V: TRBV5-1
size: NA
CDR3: CASSLAHSNSYEQYF
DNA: TGCGCCAGCAGCTTGGCCCACAGTAACTCCTACGAGCAGTACTTC

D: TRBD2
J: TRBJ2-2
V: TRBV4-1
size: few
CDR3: CASSQEGRDTGELFF
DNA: TGCGCCAGCAGCCAAGAAGGGAGGGACACCGGGGAGCTGTTTTTT

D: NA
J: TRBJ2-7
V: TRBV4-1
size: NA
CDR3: CASSQVLRGYEQYF
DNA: TGCGCCAGCAGCCAAGTACTCAGGGGTTACGAGCAGTACTTC

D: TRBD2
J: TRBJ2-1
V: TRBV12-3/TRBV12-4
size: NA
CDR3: CASKFNPGTSGRAGNEQFF
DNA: TGTGCCAGCAAGTTTAACCCCGGGACTAGCGGGAGGGCAGGGAATGAGCAGTTCTTC

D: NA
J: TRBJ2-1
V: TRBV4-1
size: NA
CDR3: CAIQTASDYNEQFF
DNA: TGCGCCATTCAGACGGCTTCCGACTACAATGAGCAGTTCTTC

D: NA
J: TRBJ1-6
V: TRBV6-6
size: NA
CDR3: CASSFPRVGQDSPLHF
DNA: TGTGCCAGCAGTTTTCCCAGGGTTGGTCAGGATTCACCCCTCCACTTT

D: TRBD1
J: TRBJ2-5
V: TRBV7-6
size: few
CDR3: CASSSETGKGETQYF
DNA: TGTGCCAGCAGCTCCGAGACAGGGAAAGGAGAGACCCAGTACTTC

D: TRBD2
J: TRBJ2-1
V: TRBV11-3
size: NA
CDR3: CASSPSGGLAGINEQFF
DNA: TGTGCCAGCAGCCCATCCGGTGGCCTAGCGGGAATCAATGAGCAGTTCTTC

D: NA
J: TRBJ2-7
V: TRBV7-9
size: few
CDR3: CASSFSAAPRDEQYF
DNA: TGTGCCAGCAGCTTTAGCGCCGCCCCACGTGACGAGCAGTACTTC

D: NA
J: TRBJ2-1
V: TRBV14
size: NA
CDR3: CASSQLVGDEQFF
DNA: TGTGCCAGCAGCCAACTAGTTGGCGATGAGCAGTTCTTC

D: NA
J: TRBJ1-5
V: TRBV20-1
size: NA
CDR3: CSAIGQRVGLPQHF
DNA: TGCAGTGCTATCGGTCAACGGGTAGGGTTACCCCAGCATTTT

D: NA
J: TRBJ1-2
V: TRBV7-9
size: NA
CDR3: CASSLGSGSGYTF
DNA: TGTGCCAGCAGCTTGGGTTCGGGGTCTGGCTACACCTTC

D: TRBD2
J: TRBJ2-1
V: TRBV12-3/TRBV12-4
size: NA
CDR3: CASSFTSGRPYNEQFF
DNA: TGTGCCAGCAGTTTCACTAGCGGGAGGCCCTACAATGAGCAGTTCTTC

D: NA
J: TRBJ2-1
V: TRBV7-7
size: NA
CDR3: CASSSGAGWNEQFF
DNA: TGTGCTAGCAGCTCAGGGGCGGGTTGGAATGAGCAGTTCTTC

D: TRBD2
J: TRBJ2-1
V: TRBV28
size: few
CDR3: CASSRTSGRNNEQFF
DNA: TGTGCCAGCAGTCGGACTAGCGGGAGAAACAATGAGCAGTTCTTC

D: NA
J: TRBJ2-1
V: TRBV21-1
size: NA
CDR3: CASSGTSGRAKSYNEQFF
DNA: TGTGCCAGCAGCGGGACTAGCGGGAGGGCCAAATCCTACAATGAGCAGTTCTTC

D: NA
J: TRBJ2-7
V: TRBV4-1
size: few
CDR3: CASSQEDTIPYEQYF
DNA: TGCGCCAGCAGCCAAGAGGACACGATCCCCTACGAGCAGTACTTC

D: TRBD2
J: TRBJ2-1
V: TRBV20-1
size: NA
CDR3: CSAPLAGGLRGNEQFF
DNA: TGCAGTGCTCCTCTAGCGGGAGGGCTTAGAGGCAATGAGCAGTTCTTC

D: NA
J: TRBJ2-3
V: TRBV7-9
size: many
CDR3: CASSLFQGPPRVSDTQYF
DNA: TGTGCCAGCAGCTTATTTCAGGGACCCCCAAGGGTCTCAGATACGCAGTATTTT

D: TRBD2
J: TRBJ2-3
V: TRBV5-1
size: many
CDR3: CASSPEPGLAGAQYF
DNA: TGCGCCAGCAGCCCCGAACCGGGACTAGCGGGAGCGCAGTATTTT

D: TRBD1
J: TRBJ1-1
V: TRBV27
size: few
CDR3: CASRTGEYAFF
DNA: TGTGCCAGCAGAACAGGGGAATATGCTTTCTTT

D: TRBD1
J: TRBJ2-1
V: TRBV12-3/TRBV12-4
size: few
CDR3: CASEPGQQSNEQFF
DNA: TGTGCCAGCGAACCGGGACAGCAAAGCAATGAGCAGTTCTTC

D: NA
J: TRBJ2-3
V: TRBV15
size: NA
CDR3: CATSSPSTDTQYF
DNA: TGTGCCACCAGCAGCCCAAGCACAGATACGCAGTATTTT